This T cell receptor (beta chain) was sequenced during a study of blood T cell repertoires in COVID-19. The repertoire was sequenced with immunoSEQ multiplex PCR; TCRdb's copy has only in-frame clones and lacks some. The sample holds around 190,000 clones; roughly 76% are singletons and the top ten take more than 9.5%. The sequencing input was peripheral blood. The sequence came from a middle-aged woman with COVID-19, enrolled during active disease.

CDR3 protein: CASSAFGVNEQFF. For the CDR3, the DNA is TGTGCCAGCAGTGCCTTCGGGGTCAATGAGCAGTTCTTC. The chain combines TRBV27 with TRBJ2-1, with D possibly matching TRBD2 (5 bases). CDR3 size: 13 residues. The germline CDR1 and CDR2 sequences are MNHEY and SMNVEV (reference sequence). V was cut by 5 bases and J by 6 bases, with 11 bases left in between.